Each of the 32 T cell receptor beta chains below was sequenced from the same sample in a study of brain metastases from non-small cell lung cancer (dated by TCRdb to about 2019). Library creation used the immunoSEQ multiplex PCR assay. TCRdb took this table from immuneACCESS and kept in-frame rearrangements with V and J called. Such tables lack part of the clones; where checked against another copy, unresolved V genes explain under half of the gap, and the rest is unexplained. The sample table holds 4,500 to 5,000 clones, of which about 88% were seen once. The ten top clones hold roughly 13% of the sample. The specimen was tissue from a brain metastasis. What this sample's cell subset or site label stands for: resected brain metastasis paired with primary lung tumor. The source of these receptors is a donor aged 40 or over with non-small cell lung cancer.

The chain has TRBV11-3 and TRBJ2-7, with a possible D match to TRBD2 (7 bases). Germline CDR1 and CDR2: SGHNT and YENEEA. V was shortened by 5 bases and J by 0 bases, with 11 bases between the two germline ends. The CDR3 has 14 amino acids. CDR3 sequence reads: CASSPRGGSYEQYF. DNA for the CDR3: TGTGCCAGCAGCCCAAGGGGGGGCTCCTACGAGCAGTACTTC.

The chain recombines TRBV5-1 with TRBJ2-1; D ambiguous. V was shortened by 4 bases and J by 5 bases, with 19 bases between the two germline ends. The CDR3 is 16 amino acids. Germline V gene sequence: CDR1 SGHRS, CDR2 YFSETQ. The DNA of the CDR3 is TGCGCCAGCAGCGTCGGGCGTTCACTCTTCGACAATGAGCAGTTCTTC. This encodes CASSVGRSLFDNEQFF.

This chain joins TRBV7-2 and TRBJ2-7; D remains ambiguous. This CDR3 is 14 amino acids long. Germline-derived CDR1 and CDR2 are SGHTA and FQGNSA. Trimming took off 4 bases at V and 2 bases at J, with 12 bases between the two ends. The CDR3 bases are TGTGCCAGCAGCTCCGCGGCCGGACCCTACGAGCAGTACTTC. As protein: CASSSAAGPYEQYF.

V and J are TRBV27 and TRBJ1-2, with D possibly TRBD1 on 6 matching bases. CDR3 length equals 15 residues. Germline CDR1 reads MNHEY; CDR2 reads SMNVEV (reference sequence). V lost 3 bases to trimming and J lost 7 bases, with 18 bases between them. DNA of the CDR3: TGTGCCAGCAGTTTGGGGTTGACAGGTGCTGGTGGCTACACCTTC. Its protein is CASSLGLTGAGGYTF.

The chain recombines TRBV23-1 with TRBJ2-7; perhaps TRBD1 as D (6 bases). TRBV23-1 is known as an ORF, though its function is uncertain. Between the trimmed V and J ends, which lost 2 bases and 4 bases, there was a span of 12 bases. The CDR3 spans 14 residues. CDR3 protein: CASSQDRNRYEQYF. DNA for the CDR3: TGCGCCAGCAGTCAAGACAGGAATAGGTACGAGCAGTACTTC.

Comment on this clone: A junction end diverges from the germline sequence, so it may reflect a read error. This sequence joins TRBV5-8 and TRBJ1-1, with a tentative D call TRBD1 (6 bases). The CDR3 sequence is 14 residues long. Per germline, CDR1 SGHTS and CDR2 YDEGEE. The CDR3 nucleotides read TGTGCCAGCTCAAGGGGACATCTGAACATTGAAGCTTTCTTT. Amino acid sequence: CASSRGHLNIEAFF.

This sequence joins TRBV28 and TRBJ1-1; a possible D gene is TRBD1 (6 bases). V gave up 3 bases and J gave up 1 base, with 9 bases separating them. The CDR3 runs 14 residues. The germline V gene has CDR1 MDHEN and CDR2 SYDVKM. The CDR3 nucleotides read TGTGCCAGCAGTTTGGGACACGCGAACACTGAAGCTTTCTTT. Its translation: CASSLGHANTEAFF.

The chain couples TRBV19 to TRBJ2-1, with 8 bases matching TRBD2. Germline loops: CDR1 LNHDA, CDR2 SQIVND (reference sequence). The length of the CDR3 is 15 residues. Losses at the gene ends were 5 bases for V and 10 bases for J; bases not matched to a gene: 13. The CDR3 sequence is CASSPLLGRVLEQFF. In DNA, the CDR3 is TGTGCCAGTAGTCCCCTCCTCGGGAGGGTTCTAGAGCAGTTCTTC.

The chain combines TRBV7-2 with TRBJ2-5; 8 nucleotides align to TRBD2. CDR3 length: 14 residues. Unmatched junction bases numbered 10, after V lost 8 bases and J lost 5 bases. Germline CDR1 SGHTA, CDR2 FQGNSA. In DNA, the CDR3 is TGTGCCAGCCGGGGACTAGGAGACCGGGAGACCCAGTACTTC. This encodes CASRGLGDRETQYF.

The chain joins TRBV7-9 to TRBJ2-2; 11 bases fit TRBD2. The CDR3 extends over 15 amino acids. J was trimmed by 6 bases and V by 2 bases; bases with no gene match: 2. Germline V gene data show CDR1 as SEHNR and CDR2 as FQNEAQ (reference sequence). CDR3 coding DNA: TGTGCCAGCAGCTTACTAGCGGGAGGCTCCGGGGAGCTGTTTTTT. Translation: CASSLLAGGSGELFF.

The CDR3 is CASTRWTSGNSEQFF. DNA of the CDR3: TGTGCCAGCACCAGATGGACTAGCGGGAACTCTGAGCAGTTCTTC. The gene calls are TRBV27 and TRBJ2-1, with 12 bases identical to TRBD2. V shed 7 bases and J 9 bases; nucleotides not matched to a gene: 10. The CDR3 spans 15 residues. CDR1 is MNHEY and CDR2 is SMNVEV in the germline V gene (reference sequence).

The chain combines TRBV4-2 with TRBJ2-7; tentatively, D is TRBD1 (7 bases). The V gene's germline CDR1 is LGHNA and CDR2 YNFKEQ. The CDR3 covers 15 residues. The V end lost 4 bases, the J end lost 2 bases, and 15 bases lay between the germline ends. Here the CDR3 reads CASSLRGAGPYEQYF. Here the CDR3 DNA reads TGTGCCAGCAGCCTCAGGGGGGCAGGACCCTACGAGCAGTACTTC.

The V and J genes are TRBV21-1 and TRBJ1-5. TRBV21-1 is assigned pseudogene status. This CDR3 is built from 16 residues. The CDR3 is CASSKPSGWTNQPQHF. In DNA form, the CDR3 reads TGTGCCAGCAGCAAACCCTCCGGCTGGACCAATCAGCCCCAGCATTTT.

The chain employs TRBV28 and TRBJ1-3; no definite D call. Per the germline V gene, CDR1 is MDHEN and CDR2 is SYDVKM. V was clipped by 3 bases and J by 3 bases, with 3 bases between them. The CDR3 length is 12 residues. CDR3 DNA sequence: TGTGCCAGCAGTTTCGTTGGAAACACCATATATTTT. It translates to CASSFVGNTIYF. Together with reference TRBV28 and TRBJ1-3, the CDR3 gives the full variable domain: DVKVTQSSRYLVKRTGEKVFLECVQDMDHENMFWYRQDPGLGLRLIYFSYDVKMKEKGDIPEGYSVSREKKERFSLILESASTNQTSMYLCASSFVGNTIYFGEGSWLTVV.

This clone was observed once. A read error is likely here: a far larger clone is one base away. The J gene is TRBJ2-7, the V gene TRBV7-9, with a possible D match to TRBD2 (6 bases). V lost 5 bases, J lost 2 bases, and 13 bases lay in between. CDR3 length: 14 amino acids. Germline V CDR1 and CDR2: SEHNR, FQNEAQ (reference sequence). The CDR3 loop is CASSQRRVPYEQYF. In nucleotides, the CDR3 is TGTGCCAGCAGCCAGAGGAGGGTACCCTACGAGCAGTACTTC.

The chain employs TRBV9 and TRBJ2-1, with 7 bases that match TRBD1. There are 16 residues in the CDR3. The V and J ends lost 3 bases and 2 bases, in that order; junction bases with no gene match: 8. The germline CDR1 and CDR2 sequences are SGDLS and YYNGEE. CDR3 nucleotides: TGTGCCAGCAGCGGTACAGGGGAAACTGCCTACAATGAGCAGTTCTTC. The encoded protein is CASSGTGETAYNEQFF.

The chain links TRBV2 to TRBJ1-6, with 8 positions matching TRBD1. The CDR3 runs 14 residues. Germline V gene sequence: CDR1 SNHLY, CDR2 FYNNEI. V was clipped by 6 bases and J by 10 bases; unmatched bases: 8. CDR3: CASSQDRAGSPLHF. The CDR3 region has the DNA TGTGCCAGCAGCCAGGACAGGGCCGGATCACCCCTCCACTTT.

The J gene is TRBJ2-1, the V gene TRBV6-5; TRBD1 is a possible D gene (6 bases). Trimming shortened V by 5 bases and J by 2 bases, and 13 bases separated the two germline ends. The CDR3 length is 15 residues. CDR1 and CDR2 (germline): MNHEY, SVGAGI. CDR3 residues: CASSPRTDPYNEQFF. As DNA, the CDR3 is TGTGCCAGCAGTCCTAGGACAGACCCCTACAATGAGCAGTTCTTC.

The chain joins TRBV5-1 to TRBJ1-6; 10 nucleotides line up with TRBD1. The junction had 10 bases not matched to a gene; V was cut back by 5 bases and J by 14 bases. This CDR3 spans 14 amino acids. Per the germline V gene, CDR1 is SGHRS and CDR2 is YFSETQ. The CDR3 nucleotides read TGCGCCAGCAGTCGCGGACAGGGGGGCGGGTCCCTCCACTTT. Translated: CASSRGQGGGSLHF.

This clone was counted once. The CDR3 loop is CASSAVHTGELFF. CDR3 sequence (DNA): TGTGCCAGCAGCGCAGTCCACACCGGGGAGCTGTTTTTT. The chain recombines TRBV7-3 with TRBJ2-2; unclear D gene. CDR3 length equals 13 residues. V shed 5 bases and J shed 3 bases, with 7 bases lying between them. Germline CDR1 SGHTA, CDR2 FQGTGA.

In DNA form, the CDR3 reads TGTGCCAGCAGCACTCGACAGTTAGAGACCCAGTACTTC. As protein: CASSTRQLETQYF. This chain connects TRBV7-8 to TRBJ2-5; tentatively, D is TRBD1 (5 bases). Germline values: CDR1 SGHVS, CDR2 FQNEAQ. V lost 5 bases to trimming and J lost 4 bases, with 11 bases between them. The CDR3 totals 13 residues.

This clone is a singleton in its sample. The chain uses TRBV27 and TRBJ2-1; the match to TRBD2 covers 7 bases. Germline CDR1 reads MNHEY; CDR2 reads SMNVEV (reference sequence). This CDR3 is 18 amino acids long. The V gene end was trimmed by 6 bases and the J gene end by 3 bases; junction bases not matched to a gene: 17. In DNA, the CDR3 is TGTGCCAGCAGGTCGGACAAGAGACTAGCTTCGGACTACAATGAGCAGTTCTTC. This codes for CASRSDKRLASDYNEQFF.

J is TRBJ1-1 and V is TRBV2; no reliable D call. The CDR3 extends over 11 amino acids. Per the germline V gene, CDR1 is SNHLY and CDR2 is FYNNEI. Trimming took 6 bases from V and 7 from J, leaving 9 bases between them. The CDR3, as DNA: TGTGCCAGCAGCATCGCAGATGAAGCTTTCTTT. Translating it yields CASSIADEAFF.

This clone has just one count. CDR3 sequence reads: CASSLSPGGGAKNIQYF. DNA for the CDR3: TGTGCCAGCAGTTTATCCCCAGGAGGGGGGGCCAAAAACATTCAGTACTTC. The V gene is TRBV27, the J gene TRBJ2-4; D tentatively fits TRBD1 or TRBD2 (6 bases each). This CDR3 region has 17 residues. In germline, CDR1 is MNHEY, CDR2 SMNVEV (reference sequence). The V and J ends lost 0 bases and 1 base respectively, with 13 bases between them.

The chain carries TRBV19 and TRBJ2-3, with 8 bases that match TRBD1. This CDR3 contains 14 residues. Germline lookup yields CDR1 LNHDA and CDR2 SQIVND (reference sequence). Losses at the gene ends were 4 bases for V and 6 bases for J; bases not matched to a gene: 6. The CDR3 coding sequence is TGTGCCAGTAGTAGGACAGGGACATGGGATACGCAGTATTTT. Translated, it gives CASSRTGTWDTQYF.

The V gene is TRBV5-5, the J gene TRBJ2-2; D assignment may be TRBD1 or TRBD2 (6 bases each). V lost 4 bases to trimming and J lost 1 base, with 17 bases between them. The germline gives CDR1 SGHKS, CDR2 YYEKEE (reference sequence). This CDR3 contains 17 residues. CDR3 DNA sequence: TGTGCCAGCAGCCGGACAGTGGACTACTTGAACACCGGGGAGCTGTTTTTT. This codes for CASSRTVDYLNTGELFF.

Here the CDR3 reads CASSLAGGRADTQYF. CDR3 DNA: TGTGCCAGCAGCTTAGCAGGAGGCCGGGCAGATACGCAGTATTTT. The chain combines TRBV7-9 with TRBJ2-3; a possible D gene is TRBD2 (5 bases). Trimming took 0 bases from V and 4 from J, leaving 11 bases between them. The CDR3 has 15 residues. Germline V lookup: CDR1 SEHNR, CDR2 FQNEAQ (reference sequence).

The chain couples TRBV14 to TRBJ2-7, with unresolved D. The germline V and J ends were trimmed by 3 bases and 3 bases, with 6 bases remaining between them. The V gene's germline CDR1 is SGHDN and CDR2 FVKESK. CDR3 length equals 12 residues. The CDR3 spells CASSQDRYEQYF. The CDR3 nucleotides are TGTGCCAGCAGCCAGGACCGCTACGAGCAGTACTTC.

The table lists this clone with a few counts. In DNA, the CDR3 is TGTGCCAGCATCTTCTTGACAGGGAGACGAGAGACCCAGTACTTC. Translation gives CASIFLTGRRETQYF. This chain uses TRBV6-5 with TRBJ2-5; 7 bases are a match to TRBD1. The germline V gene encodes CDR1 MNHEY and CDR2 SVGAGI. CDR3 length: 15 amino acids. J was trimmed by 4 bases and V by 7 bases; bases with no gene match: 12.

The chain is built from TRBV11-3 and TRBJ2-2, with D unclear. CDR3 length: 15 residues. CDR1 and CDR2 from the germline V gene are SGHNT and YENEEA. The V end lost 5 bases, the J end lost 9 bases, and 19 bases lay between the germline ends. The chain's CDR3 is CASSQSGRGRRELFF. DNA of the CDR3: TGTGCCAGCAGCCAGTCTGGTCGAGGACGGAGGGAGCTGTTTTTT.

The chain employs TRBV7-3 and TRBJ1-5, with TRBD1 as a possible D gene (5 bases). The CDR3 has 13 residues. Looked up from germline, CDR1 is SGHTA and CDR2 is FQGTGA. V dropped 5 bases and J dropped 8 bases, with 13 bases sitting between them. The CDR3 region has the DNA TGTGCCAGCAGCCGCTCCCCGGGGGAGCCCCAGCATTTT. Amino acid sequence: CASSRSPGEPQHF.

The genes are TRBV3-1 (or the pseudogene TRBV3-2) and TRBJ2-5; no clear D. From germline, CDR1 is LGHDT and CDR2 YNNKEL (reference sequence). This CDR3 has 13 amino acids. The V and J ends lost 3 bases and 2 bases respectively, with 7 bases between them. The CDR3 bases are TGTGCCAGCAGCCACCCGCTACAAGAGACCCAGTACTTC. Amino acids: CASSHPLQETQYF.